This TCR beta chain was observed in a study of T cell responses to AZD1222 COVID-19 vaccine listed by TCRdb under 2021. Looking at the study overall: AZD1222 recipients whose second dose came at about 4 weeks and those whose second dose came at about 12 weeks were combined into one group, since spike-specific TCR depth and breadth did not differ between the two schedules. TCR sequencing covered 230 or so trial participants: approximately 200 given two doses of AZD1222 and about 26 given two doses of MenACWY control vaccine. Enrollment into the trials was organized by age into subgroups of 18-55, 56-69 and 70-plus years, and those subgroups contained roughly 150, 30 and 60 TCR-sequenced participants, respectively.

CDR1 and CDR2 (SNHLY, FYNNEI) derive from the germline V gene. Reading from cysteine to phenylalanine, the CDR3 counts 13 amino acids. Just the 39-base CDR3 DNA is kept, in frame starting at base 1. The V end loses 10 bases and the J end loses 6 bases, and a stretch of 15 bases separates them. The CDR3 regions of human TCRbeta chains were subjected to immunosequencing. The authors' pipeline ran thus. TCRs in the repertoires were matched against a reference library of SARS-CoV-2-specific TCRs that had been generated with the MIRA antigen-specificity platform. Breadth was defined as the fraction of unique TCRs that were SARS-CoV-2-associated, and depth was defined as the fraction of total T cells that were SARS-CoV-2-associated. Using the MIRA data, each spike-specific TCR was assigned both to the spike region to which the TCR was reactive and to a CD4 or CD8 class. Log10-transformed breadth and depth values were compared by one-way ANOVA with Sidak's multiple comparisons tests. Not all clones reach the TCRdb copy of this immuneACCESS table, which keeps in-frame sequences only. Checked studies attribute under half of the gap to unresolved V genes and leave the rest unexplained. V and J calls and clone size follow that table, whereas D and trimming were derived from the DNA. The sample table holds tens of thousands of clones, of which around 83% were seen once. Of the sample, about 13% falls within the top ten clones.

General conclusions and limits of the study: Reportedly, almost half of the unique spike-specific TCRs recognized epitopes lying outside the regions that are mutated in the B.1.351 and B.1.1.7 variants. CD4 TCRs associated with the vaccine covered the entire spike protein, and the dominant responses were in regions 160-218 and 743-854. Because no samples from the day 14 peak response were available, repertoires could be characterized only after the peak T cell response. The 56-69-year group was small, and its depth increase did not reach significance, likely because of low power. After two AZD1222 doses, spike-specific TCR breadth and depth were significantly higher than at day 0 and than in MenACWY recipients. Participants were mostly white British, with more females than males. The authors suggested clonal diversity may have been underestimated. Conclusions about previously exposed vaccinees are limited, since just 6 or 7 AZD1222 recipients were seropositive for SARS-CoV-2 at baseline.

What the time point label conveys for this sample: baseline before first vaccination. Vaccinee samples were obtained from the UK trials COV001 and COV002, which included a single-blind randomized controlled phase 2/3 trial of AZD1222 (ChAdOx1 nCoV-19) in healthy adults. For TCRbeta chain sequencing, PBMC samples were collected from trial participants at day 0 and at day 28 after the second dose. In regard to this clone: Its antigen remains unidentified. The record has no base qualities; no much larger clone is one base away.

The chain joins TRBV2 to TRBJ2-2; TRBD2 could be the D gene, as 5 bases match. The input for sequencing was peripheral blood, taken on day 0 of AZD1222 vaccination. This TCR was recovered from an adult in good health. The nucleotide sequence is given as TGTGCCACCACGATGGAGGTCCCCGGGGAGCTGTTTTTT. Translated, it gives CATTMEVPGELFF.